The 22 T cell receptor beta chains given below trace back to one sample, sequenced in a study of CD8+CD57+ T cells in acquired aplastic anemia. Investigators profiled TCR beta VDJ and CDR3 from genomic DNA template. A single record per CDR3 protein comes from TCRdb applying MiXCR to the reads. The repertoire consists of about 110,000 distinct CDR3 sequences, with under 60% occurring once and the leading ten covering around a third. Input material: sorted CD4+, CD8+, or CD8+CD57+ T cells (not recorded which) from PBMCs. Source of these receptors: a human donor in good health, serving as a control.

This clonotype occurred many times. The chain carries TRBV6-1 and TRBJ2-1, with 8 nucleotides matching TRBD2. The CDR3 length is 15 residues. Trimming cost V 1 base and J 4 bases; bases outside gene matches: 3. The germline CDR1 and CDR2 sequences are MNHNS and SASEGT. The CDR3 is CASSEVGGGYNEQFF. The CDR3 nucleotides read TGTGCCAGCAGTGAAGTCGGCGGGGGGTACAATGAGCAGTTCTTC.

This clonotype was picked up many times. This chain's CDR3 is CASSLSYTGELFF. CDR3 coding DNA: TGTGCCAGCAGTTTATCCTACACCGGGGAGCTGTTTTTT. The chain couples TRBV12-3 or TRBV12-4 to TRBJ2-2; D gene unclear. This CDR3 has 13 residues. Deletions cut 2 bases from V and 3 bases from J, with 4 bases between.

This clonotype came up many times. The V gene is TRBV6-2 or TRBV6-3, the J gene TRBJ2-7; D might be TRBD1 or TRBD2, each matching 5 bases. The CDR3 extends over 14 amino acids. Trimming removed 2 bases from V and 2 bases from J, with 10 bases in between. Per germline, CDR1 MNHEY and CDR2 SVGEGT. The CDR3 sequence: CASSYRGPPYEQYF. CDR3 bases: TGTGCCAGCAGTTACCGGGGACCCCCCTACGAGCAGTACTTC.

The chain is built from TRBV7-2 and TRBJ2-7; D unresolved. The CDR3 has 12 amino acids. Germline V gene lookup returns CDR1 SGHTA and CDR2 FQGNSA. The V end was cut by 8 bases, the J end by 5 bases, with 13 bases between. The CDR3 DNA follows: TGTGCCAGCGCTTCCGGTGTGGACGAGCAGTACTTC. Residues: CASASGVDEQYF.

The CDR3 coding sequence is TGTGCCACCAGCAGGACAGGGCTTATGGGGGGCCACACTGAAGCTTTCTTT. It encodes CATSRTGLMGGHTEAFF. This chain connects TRBV15 to TRBJ1-1; 7 nucleotides match TRBD1. The CDR3 covers 17 residues. V lost 3 bases and J lost 3; bases outside the gene matches: 13. Germline CDR1 LNHNV, CDR2 YYDKDF (reference sequence).

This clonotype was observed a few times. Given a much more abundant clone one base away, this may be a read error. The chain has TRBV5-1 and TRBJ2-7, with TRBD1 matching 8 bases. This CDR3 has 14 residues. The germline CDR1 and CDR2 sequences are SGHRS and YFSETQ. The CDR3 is CASSSTGASYKQYF. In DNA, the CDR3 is TGCGCCAGCAGCTCGACAGGGGCCTCCTACAAGCAGTACTTC.

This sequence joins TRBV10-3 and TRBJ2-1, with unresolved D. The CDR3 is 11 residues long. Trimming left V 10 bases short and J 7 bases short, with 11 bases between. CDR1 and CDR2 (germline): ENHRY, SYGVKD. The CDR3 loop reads CATKGWNEQFF. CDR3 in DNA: TGTGCCACCAAAGGTTGGAATGAGCAGTTCTTC.

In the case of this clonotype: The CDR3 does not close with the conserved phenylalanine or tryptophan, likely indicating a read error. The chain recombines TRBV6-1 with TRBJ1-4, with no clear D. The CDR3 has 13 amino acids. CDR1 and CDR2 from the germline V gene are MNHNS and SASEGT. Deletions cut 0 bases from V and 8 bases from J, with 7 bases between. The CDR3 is CASSEAYTEKLFL. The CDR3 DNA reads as TGTGCCAGCAGTGAAGCGTATACGGAAAAACTGTTTCTT.

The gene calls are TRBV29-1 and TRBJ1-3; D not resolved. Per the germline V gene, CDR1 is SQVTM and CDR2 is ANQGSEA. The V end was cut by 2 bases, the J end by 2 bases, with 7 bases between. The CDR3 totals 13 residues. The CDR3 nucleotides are TGCAGCGTTGAACGAGATACTGGAAACACCATATATTTT. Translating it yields CSVERDTGNTIYF.

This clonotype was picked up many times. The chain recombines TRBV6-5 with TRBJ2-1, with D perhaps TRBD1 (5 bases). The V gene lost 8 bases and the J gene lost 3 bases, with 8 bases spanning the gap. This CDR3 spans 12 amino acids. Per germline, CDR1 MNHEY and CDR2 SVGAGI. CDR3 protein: CASLDSYNEQFF. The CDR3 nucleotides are TGTGCCAGCCTAGACAGCTACAATGAGCAGTTCTTC.

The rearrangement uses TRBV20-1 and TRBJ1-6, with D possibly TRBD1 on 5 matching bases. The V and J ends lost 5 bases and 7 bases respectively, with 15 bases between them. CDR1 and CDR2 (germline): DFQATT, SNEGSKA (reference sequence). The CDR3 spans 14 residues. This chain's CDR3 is CSADRGGKNSPLHF. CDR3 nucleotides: TGCAGTGCTGACAGAGGTGGGAAAAATTCACCCCTCCACTTT.

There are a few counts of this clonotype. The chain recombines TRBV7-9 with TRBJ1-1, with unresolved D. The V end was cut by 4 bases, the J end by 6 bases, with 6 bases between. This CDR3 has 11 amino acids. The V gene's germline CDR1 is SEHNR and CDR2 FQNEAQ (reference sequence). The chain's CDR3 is CASSSGSEAFF. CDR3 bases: TGTGCCAGCAGCTCGGGTTCTGAAGCTTTCTTT.

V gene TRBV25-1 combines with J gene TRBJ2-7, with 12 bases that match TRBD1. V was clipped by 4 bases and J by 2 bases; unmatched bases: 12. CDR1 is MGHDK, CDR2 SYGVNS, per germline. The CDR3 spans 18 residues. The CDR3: CASSGGDRGLSGPYEQYF. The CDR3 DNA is TGTGCCAGCAGTGGGGGGGACAGGGGGCTGTCGGGGCCCTACGAGCAGTACTTC.

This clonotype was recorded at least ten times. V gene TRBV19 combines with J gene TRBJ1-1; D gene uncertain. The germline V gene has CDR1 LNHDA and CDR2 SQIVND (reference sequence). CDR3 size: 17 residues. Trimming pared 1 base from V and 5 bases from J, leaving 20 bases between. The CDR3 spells CASSIVWIRSGGTEAFF. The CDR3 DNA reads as TGTGCCAGTAGTATAGTTTGGATCCGGAGCGGAGGGACTGAAGCTTTCTTT.

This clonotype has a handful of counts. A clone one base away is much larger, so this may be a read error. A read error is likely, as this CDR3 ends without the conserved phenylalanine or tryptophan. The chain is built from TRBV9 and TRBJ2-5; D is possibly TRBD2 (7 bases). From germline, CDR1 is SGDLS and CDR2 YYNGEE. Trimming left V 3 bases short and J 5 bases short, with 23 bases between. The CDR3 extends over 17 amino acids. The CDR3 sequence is CASSAPKGGALDETQYL. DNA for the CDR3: TGTGCCAGCAGCGCCCCTAAAGGGGGGGCGCTCGATGAGACCCAGTACCTC.

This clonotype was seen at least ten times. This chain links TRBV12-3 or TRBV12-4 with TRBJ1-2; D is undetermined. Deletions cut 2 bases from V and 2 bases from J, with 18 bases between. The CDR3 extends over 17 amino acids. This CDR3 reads CASSLFYESSENYGYTF. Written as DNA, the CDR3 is TGTGCCAGCAGTTTATTCTACGAATCTTCAGAAAACTATGGCTACACCTTC.

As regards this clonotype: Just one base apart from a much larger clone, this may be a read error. CDR3 sequence: CASEQGGSTNEKLFF. For the CDR3, the DNA is TGTGCCAGCGAACAGGGGGGTTCGACTAATGAAAAACTGTTTTTT. This chain joins TRBV6-1 and TRBJ1-4; 8 positions agree with TRBD1. The CDR3 runs 15 residues. The germline V gene has CDR1 MNHNS and CDR2 SASEGT. The ends lost 8 bases at V and 2 bases at J; junction bases unmatched: 7.

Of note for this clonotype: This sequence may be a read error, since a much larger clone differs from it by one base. The CDR3 region is CASSVGGESTEAFF. The DNA of the CDR3 is TGTGCCAGCAGTGTTGGTGGCGAGAGCACTGAAGCTTTCTTT. V is TRBV6-1 and J is TRBJ1-1; D not resolved. The CDR3 covers 14 residues. Germline CDR1 MNHNS, CDR2 SASEGT. Trimming took off 4 bases at V and 4 bases at J, with 13 bases between the two ends.

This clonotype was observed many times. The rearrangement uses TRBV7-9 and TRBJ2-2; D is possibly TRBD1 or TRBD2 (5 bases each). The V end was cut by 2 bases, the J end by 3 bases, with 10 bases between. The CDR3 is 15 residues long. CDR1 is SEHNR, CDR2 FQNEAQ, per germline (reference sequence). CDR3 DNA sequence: TGTGCCAGCAGCTTACGAGGGGTGGACACCGGGGAGCTGTTTTTT. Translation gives CASSLRGVDTGELFF.

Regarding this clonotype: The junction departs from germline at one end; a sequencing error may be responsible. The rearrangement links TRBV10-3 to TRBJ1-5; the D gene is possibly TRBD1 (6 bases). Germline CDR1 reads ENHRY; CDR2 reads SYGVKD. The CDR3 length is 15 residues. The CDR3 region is CATSDGGGGNQPQHF. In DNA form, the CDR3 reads TGTGCCACCAGTGACGGTGGGGGCGGCAATCAGCCCCAGCATTTT.

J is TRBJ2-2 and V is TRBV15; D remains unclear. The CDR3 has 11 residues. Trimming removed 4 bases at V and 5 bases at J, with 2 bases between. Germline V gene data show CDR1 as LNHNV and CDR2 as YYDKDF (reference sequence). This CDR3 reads CATSITGELFF. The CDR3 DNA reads TGTGCCACCAGCATTACCGGGGAGCTGTTTTTT.

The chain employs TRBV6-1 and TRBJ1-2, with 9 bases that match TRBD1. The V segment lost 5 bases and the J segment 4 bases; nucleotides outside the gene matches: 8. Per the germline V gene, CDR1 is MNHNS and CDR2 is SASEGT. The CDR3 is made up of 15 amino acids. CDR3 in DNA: TGTGCCAGCAGTCATGGGACAGGGTCCCCCTATGGCTACACCTTC. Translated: CASSHGTGSPYGYTF.